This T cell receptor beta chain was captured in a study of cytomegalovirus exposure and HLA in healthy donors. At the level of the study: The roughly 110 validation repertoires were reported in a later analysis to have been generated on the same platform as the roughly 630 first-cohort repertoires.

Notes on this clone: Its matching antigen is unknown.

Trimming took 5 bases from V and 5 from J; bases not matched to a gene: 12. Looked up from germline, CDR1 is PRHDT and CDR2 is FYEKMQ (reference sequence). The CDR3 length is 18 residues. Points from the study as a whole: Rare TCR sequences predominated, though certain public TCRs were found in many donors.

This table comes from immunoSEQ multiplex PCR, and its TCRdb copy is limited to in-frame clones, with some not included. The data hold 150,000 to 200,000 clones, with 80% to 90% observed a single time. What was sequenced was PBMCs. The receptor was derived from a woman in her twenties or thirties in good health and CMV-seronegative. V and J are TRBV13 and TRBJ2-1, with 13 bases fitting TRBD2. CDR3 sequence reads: CASSTGGAGLAGNNEQFF. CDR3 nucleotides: TGTGCCAGCAGCACAGGGGGAGCGGGACTAGCGGGGAACAATGAGCAGTTCTTC.